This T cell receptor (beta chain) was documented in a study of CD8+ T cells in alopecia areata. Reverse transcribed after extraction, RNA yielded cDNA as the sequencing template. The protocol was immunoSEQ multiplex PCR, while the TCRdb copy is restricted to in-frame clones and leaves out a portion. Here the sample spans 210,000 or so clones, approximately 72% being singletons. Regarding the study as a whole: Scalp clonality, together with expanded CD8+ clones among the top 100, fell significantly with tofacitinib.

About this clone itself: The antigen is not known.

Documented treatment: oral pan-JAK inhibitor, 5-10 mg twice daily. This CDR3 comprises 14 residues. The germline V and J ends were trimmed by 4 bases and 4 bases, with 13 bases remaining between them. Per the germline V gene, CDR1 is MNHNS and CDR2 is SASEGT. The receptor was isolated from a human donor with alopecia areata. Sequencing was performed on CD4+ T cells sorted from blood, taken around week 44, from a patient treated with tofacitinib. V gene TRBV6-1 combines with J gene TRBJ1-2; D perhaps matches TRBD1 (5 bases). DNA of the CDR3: TGTGCCAGCAGTGCCGAGGGGATGAGCTATGGCTACACCTTC. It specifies CASSAEGMSYGYTF.